This TCR beta chain was captured by sequencing in a study of T cell responses to AZD1222 COVID-19 vaccine. General study results and limits: White British donors predominated, females outnumbered males, and clonal diversity was possibly underestimated. Spike-specific TCR breadth and depth rose after two AZD1222 doses.

Remarks on this clone: Its antigen is currently unknown.

This table comes from immunoSEQ multiplex PCR, and its TCRdb copy is limited to in-frame clones, with some not included. The data contain some 130,000 clones, roughly 90% of them singletons. This clonotype was obtained from an adult in good health. Sequenced material: peripheral blood, taken on day 0 of AZD1222 vaccination.

Here the CDR3 reads CASRQVGWPYSGANVLTF. For the CDR3, the DNA is TGCGCCAGCAGGCAAGTCGGGTGGCCTTACTCTGGGGCCAACGTCCTGACTTTC. The chain couples TRBV10-1 to TRBJ2-6; D is ambiguous. The CDR3 contains 18 residues. CDR1 WNHNN and CDR2 SYGVQD come from the germline V gene (reference sequence). V shed 6 bases and J shed 0 bases, with 18 bases lying between them.